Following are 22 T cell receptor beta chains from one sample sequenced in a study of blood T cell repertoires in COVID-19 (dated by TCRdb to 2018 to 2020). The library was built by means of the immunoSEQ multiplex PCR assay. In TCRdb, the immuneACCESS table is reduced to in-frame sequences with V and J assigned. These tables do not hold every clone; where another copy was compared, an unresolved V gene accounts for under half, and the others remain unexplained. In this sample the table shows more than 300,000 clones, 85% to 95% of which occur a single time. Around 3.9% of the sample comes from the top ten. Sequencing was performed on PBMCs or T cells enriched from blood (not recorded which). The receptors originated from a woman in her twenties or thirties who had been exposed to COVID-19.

The CDR3 region has the DNA TGTGCCAGCAAGACAGGGGGCAATCAGCCCCAGCATTTT. Its translation is CASKTGGNQPQHF. This chain uses TRBV6-5 with TRBJ1-5; 8 bases are a match to TRBD1. The CDR3 loop spans 13 amino acids. Per the germline V gene, CDR1 is MNHEY and CDR2 is SVGAGI. V trimming: 7 bases; J trimming: 2 bases; junction bases outside the gene matches: 1.

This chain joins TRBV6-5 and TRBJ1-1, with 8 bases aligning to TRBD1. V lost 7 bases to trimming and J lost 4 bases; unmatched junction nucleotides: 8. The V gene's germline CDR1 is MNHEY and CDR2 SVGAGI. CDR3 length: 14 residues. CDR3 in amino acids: CASKSTGASTEAFF. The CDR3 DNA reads TGTGCCAGCAAATCGACAGGGGCGAGCACTGAAGCTTTCTTT.

In DNA form, the CDR3 reads TGTGCCAGTAGTATAGGCCAGGGCGTAAGCAATCAGCCCCAGCATTTT. Translated: CASSIGQGVSNQPQHF. V and J are TRBV19 and TRBJ1-5, with D perhaps matching TRBD1 (5 bases). Germline CDR1 reads LNHDA; CDR2 reads SQIVND (reference sequence). V lost 1 base to trimming and J lost 1 base, with 11 bases between them. The CDR3 is made up of 16 amino acids.

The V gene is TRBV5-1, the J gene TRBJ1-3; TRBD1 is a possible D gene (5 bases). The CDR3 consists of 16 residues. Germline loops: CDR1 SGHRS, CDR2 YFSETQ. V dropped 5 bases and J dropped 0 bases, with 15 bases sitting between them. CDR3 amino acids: CASRSDTPISGNTIYF. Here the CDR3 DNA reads TGCGCCAGCAGGTCGGACACCCCGATCTCTGGAAACACCATATATTTT.

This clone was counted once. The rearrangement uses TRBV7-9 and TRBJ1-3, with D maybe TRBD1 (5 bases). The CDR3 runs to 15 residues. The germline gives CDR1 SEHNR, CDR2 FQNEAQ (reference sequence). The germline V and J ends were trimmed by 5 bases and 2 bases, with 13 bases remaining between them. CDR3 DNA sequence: TGTGCCAGCAGCCCGACCTGGGGGGCTGGAAACACCATATATTTT. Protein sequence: CASSPTWGAGNTIYF.

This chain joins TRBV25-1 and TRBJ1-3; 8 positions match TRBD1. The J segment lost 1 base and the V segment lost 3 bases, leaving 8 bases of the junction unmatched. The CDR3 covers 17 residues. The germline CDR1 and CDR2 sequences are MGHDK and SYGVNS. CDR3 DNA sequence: TGTGCCAGCAGTGACACCGGGACAGGCAGATCTGGAAACACCATATATTTT. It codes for CASSDTGTGRSGNTIYF.

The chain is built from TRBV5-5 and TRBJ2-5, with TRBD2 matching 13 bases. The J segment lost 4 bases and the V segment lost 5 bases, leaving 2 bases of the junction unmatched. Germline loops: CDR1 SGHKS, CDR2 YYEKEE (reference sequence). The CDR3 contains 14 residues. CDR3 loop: CASRGTSGVETQYF. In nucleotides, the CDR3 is TGTGCCAGCAGGGGGACTAGCGGGGTAGAGACCCAGTACTTC.

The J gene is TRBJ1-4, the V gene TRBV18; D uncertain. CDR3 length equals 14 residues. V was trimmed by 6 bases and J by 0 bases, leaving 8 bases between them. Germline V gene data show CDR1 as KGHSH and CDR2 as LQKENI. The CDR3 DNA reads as TGTGCCAGCTCCCCCGGAGCAACTAATGAAAAACTGTTTTTT. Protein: CASSPGATNEKLFF. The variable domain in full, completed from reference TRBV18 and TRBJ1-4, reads NAGVMQNPRHLVRRRGQEARLRCSPMKGHSHVYWYRQLPEEGLKFMVYLQKENIIDESGMPKERFSAEFPKEGPSILRIQQVVRGDSAAYFCASSPGATNEKLFFGSGTQLSVL.

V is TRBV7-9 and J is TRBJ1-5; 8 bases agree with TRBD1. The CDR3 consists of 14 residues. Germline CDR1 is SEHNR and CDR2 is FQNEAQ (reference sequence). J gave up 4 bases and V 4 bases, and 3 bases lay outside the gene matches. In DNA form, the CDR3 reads TGTGCCAGCAGCTATACAGGGGGTAATCAGCCCCAGCATTTT. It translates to CASSYTGGNQPQHF.

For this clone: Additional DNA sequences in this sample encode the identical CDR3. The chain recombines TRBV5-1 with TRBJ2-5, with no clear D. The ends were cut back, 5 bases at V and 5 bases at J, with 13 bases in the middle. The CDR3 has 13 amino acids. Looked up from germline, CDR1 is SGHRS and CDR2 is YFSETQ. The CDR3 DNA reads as TGCGCCAGCAGTCTAGGAGTAGGCGAGACCCAGTACTTC. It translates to CASSLGVGETQYF.

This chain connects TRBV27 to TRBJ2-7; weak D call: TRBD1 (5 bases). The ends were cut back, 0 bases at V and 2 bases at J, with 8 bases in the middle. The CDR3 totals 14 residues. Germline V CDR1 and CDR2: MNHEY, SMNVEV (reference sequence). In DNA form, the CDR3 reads TGTGCCAGCAGTTTATCGGGGCCAACCTACGAGCAGTACTTC. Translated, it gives CASSLSGPTYEQYF.

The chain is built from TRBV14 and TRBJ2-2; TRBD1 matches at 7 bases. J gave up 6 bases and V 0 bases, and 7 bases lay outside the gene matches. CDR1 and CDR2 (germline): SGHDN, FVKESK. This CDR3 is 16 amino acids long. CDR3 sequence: CASSQDRAGGPGELFF. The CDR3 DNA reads TGTGCCAGCAGCCAAGATCGGGCAGGGGGTCCCGGGGAGCTGTTTTTT.

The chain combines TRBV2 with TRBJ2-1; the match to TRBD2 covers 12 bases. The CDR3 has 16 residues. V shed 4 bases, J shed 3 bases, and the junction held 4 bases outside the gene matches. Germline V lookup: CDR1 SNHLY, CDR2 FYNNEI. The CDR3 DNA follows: TGTGCCAGCAGTGGCCGACTAGCGGGGGTCTACAATGAGCAGTTCTTC. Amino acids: CASSGRLAGVYNEQFF. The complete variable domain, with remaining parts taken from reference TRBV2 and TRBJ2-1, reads EPEVTQTPSHQVTQMGQEVILRCVPISNHLYFYWYRQILGQKVEFLVSFYNNEISEKSEIFDDQFSVERPDGSNFTLKIRSTKLEDSAMYFCASSGRLAGVYNEQFFGPGTRLTVL.

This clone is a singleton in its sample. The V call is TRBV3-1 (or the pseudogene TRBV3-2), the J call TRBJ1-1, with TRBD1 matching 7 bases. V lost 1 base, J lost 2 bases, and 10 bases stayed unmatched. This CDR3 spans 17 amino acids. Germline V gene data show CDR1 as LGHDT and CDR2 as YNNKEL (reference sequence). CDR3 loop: CASSQVLGRGQNTEAFF. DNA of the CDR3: TGTGCCAGCAGCCAAGTTCTGGGAAGGGGGCAAAACACTGAAGCTTTCTTT.

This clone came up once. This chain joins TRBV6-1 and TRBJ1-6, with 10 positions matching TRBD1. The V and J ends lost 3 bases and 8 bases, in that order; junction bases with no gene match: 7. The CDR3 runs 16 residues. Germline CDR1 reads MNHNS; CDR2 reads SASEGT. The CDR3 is CASSDPRGTGDSPLHF. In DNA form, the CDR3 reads TGTGCCAGCAGTGACCCTAGGGGGACAGGGGATTCACCCCTCCACTTT.

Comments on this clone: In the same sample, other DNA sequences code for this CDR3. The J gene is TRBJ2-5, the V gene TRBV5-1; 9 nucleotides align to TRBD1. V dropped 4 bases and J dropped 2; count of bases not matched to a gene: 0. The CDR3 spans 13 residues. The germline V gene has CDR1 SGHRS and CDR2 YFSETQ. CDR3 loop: CASSGQGQETQYF. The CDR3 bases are TGCGCCAGCAGCGGACAGGGGCAAGAGACCCAGTACTTC.

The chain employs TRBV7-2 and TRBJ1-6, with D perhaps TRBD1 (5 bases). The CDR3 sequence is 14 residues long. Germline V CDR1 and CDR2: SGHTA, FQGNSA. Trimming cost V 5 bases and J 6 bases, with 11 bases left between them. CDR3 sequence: CASSLQGRNSPLHF. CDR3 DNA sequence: TGTGCCAGCAGCCTCCAGGGTCGTAATTCACCCCTCCACTTT.

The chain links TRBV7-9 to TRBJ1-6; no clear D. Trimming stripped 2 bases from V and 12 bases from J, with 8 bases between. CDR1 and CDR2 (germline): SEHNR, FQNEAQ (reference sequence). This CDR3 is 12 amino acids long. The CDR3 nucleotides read TGTGCCAGCAGCTTAAGCGAGGGACCCCTCCACTTT. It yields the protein CASSLSEGPLHF.

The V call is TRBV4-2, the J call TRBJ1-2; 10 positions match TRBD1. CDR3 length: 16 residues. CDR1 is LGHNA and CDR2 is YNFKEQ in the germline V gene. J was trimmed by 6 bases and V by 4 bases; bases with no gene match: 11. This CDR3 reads CASSPSGTGDGNGYTF. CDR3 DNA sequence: TGTGCCAGCAGCCCATCGGGGACAGGGGATGGGAATGGCTACACCTTC.

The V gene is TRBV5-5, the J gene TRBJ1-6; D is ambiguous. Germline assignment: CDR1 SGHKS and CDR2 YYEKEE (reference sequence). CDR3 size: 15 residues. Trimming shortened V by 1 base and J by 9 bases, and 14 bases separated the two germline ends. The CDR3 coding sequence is TGTGCCAGCAGCTTGTCCTCCGGGGTGGGTTCACCCCTCCACTTT. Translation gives CASSLSSGVGSPLHF. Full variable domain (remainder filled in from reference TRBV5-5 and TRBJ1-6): DAGVTQSPTHLIKTRGQQVTLRCSPISGHKSVSWYQQVLGQGPQFIFQYYEKEERGRGNFPDRFSARQFPNYSSELNVNALLLGDSALYLCASSLSSGVGSPLHFGNGTRLTVT.

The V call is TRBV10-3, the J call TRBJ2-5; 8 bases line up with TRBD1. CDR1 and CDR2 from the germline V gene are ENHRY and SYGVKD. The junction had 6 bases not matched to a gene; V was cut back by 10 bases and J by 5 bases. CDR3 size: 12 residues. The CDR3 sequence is CATNRGDETQYF. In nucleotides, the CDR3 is TGTGCCACGAACAGGGGGGATGAGACCCAGTACTTC.

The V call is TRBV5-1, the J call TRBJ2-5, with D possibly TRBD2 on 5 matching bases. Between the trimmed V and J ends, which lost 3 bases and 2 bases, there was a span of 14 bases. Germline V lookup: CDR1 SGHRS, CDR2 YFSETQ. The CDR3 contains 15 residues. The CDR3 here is CASSSGRSGQETQYF. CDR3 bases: TGCGCCAGCAGCTCCGGACGATCGGGACAAGAGACCCAGTACTTC.